The entry below gives a single TCR beta chain sequence along with its context. Its antigen is not identified. Expressed TCRB transcripts got sequenced, as all isolated RNA was reverse transcribed. The repertoire was sequenced with immunoSEQ multiplex PCR; TCRdb's copy has only in-frame clones and lacks some. The table lists roughly 260,000 clones, roughly a tenth of them singletons. The sample belongs to a study of beta chain features in type 1 diabetes. Donors contributed one heparinised blood draw apiece, averaging about 110 mL. The CDR3 runs to 16 residues. Germline CDR1 and CDR2: SGDLS and YYNGEE. Deletions cut 1 base from V and 7 bases from J, with 18 bases between. Study-wide results and limits: People with Type 1 diabetes carried modestly yet significantly shorter TCRB CDR3s in all four CD4+ subsets. Diminished insertions and augmented deletions at VDJ junctions characterized type 1 diabetes patients.

The sequence came from a man aged 25-45 years with type 1 diabetes. The sample consisted of naive CD4+ T cells from blood. The chain is built from TRBV9 and TRBJ2-1, with D possibly being TRBD1 (6 bases). CDR3 amino acids: CASSVRRTAQGNEQFF. Written as DNA, the CDR3 is TGTGCCAGCAGCGTACGGCGGACAGCCCAGGGAAATGAGCAGTTCTTC.